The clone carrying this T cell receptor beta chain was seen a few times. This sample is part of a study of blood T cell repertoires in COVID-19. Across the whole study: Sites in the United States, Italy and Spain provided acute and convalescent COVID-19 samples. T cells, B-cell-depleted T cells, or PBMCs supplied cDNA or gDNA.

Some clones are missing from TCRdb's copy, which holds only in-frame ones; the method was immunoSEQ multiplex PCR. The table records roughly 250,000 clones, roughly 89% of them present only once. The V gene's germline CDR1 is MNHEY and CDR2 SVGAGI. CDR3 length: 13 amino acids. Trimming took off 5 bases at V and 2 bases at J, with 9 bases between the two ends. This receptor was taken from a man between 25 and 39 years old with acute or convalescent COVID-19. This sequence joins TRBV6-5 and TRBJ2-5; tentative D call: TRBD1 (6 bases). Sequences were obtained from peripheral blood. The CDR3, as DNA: TGTGCCAGCAGTACAGGGATACAAGAGACCCAGTACTTC. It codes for CASSTGIQETQYF.